The next 23 T cell receptor beta chains were all read from a single sample in a study of vaccination and CD4 T cells after COVID-19. Treatment described: roughly ten-day PBMC culture with coronavirus spike peptide pools or control peptides (ViraFEST assay). Their recognized antigens are unknown. Oncomine TCR Beta short-read sequencing was applied to DNA from cultured CD4+ T cells. In TCRdb, the PCR reads were re-called with MiXCR into one record per CDR3 protein. Among 7,900 or so distinct CDR3 sequences listed, about 70% were seen once. Sequencing was performed on CD4+ T cells from blood, cultured in vitro. The receptors originated from a human donor who had recovered from COVID-19.

In DNA form, the CDR3 reads TGTGCCAGTAGCTTGCGTCCAGCGGGGGACTTTCAGTACTTC. Encoded protein: CASSLRPAGDFQYF. The chain combines TRBV19 with TRBJ2-7; 8 nucleotides align to TRBD2. V lost 6 bases, J lost 10 bases, and 14 bases stayed unmatched. This CDR3 spans 14 amino acids. Germline V gene lookup returns CDR1 LNHDA and CDR2 SQIVND (reference sequence).

CDR3 loop: CSARHRVGLNYGYTF. The DNA of the CDR3 is TGCAGTGCTAGGCACCGCGTAGGGCTCAACTATGGCTACACCTTC. The chain joins TRBV20-1 to TRBJ1-2; D is uncertain. The CDR3 spans 15 residues. The germline CDR1 and CDR2 sequences are DFQATT and SNEGSKA (reference sequence). V shed 3 bases and J shed 2 bases, with 16 bases lying between them.

The chain employs TRBV20-1 and TRBJ2-3, with D uncertain. The CDR3 consists of 12 residues. Trimming took off 5 bases at V and 2 bases at J, with 8 bases between the two ends. Germline-derived CDR1 and CDR2 are DFQATT and SNEGSKA (reference sequence). CDR3 sequence: CSAYRVTDTQYF. For the CDR3, the DNA is TGCAGTGCTTACCGGGTCACAGATACGCAGTATTTT.

This chain joins TRBV15 and TRBJ1-2, with D perhaps TRBD1 (5 bases). CDR1 is LNHNV, CDR2 YYDKDF, per germline (reference sequence). This CDR3 spans 18 amino acids. V was pared by 0 bases and J by 0 bases, with 17 bases between. The CDR3 nucleotides are TGTGCCACCAGCAGAGATTGGGCAGGGAGTGGGACTAACTATGGCTACACCTTC. Its protein is CATSRDWAGSGTNYGYTF.

The sample holds one count of this clonotype. V gene TRBV7-3 combines with J gene TRBJ2-3; 7 bases are a match to TRBD2. V gave up 2 bases and J gave up 2 bases; unmatched junction bases: 7. CDR3 length equals 16 residues. In germline, CDR1 is SGHTA, CDR2 FQGTGA. The CDR3 DNA reads TGTGCCAGCAGCTTATTGGGGGGAGGGGCCACAGATACGCAGTATTTT. Translation gives CASSLLGGGATDTQYF.

The chain joins TRBV20-1 to TRBJ2-2, with a possible D match to TRBD2 (6 bases). CDR1 is DFQATT, CDR2 SNEGSKA, per germline (reference sequence). The CDR3 has 13 amino acids. V gave up 6 bases and J gave up 7 bases, with 15 bases separating them. CDR3 in amino acids: CSANWASVGELFF. The CDR3 nucleotides are TGCAGTGCCAATTGGGCTAGCGTCGGGGAGCTGTTTTTT.

This clonotype was seen a single time. This chain links TRBV7-6 with TRBJ2-3; maybe TRBD1 (6 bases). The germline CDR1 and CDR2 sequences are SGHVS and FNYEAQ. The V end lost 4 bases, the J end lost 4 bases, and 6 bases lay between the germline ends. The CDR3 consists of 12 residues. The CDR3 loop is CASSSGADTQYF. CDR3 nucleotides: TGTGCCAGCAGCTCAGGGGCAGATACGCAGTATTTT.

The V gene is TRBV2, the J gene TRBJ1-1; 7 positions agree with TRBD1. The CDR3 sequence is 16 residues long. After removal of 7 bases from V and 3 bases from J, the junction contained 14 bases not matched to a gene. Germline V gives CDR1 SNHLY, CDR2 FYNNEI. CDR3 nucleotide sequence: TGTGCCAGCAAGGGGGACAGTCCTTATCAGGACACTGAAGCTTTCTTT. It codes for CASKGDSPYQDTEAFF.

V gene TRBV7-9 combines with J gene TRBJ1-2; no firm D call. The germline V gene encodes CDR1 SEHNR and CDR2 FQNEAQ (reference sequence). The CDR3 is 14 amino acids. With 3 bases removed from V and 2 bases from J, the gap between germline ends came to 10 bases. Here the CDR3 reads CASSLGAGNYGYTF. Written as DNA, the CDR3 is TGTGCCAGCAGCTTGGGCGCAGGCAACTATGGCTACACCTTC.

V and J are TRBV10-2 and TRBJ2-7; no clear D gene. The CDR3 extends over 13 amino acids. Between the trimmed V and J ends, which lost 4 bases and 5 bases, there was a span of 12 bases. Germline-derived CDR1 and CDR2 are WSHSY and SAAADI. CDR3 in amino acids: CASSVNIKNEQYF. CDR3 nucleotide sequence: TGCGCCAGCAGTGTAAACATTAAAAACGAGCAGTACTTC.

The rearrangement links TRBV7-9 to TRBJ2-3, with 10 bases that match TRBD1. The CDR3 loop spans 14 amino acids. Germline V gene data show CDR1 as SEHNR and CDR2 as FQNEAQ (reference sequence). J was trimmed by 4 bases and V by 4 bases; bases with no gene match: 2. The CDR3 reads CASSWDRGSDTQYF. As DNA, the CDR3 is TGTGCCAGCAGCTGGGACAGGGGATCAGATACGCAGTATTTT.

J is TRBJ1-5 and V is TRBV2; TRBD1 matches 7 bases. The CDR3 runs 13 residues. CDR1 SNHLY and CDR2 FYNNEI come from the germline V gene. With 5 bases clipped from V and 4 bases from J, the junction kept 2 bases outside the gene matches. CDR3 protein: CASSRDSNQPQHF. The CDR3 DNA follows: TGTGCCAGCAGTCGGGACAGTAATCAGCCCCAGCATTTT.

Concerning this clonotype: One end of the junction does not line up with germline, which may come from a read error. The CDR3 DNA reads TGTGTCAGCAGCCTAGAATATAATTCACCCCTCCACTTT. It codes for CVSSLEYNSPLHF. This chain joins TRBV12-3 or TRBV12-4 and TRBJ1-6; D not certain. This CDR3 is 13 amino acids long.

This clonotype came up once. The rearrangement links TRBV18 to TRBJ1-2; D is perhaps TRBD1 (5 bases). V lost 8 bases to trimming and J lost 0 bases, with 16 bases between them. CDR3 size: 15 residues. Germline V gene lookup returns CDR1 KGHSH and CDR2 LQKENI. The CDR3 spells CASQQSPGPNYGYTF. The CDR3 DNA follows: TGTGCCAGCCAACAATCTCCGGGGCCTAACTATGGCTACACCTTC.

This CDR3 is CASRRPGTPSSYEQYF. The CDR3 DNA reads as TGTGCCAGCAGGAGACCCGGGACGCCGAGCTCCTACGAGCAGTACTTC. The V call is TRBV6-2 or TRBV6-3, the J call TRBJ2-7; D may match TRBD1 or TRBD2 (5 bases each). Trimming took 6 bases from V and 0 from J, leaving 18 bases between them. The germline CDR1 and CDR2 sequences are MNHEY and SVGEGT. The CDR3 loop spans 16 amino acids.

Here the CDR3 DNA reads TGTGCCTGGAGTGTCCCAGGGGGCCACCAGTACTTC. Protein sequence: CAWSVPGGHQYF. The V and J genes are TRBV30 and TRBJ2-7; 8 nucleotides agree with TRBD1. The CDR3 runs to 12 residues. The germline gives CDR1 GTSNPN, CDR2 SVGIG (reference sequence). The J segment lost 10 bases and the V segment lost 0 bases, leaving 5 bases of the junction unmatched.

The chain joins TRBV28 to TRBJ1-2; tentative D call: TRBD1 (5 bases). Germline assignment: CDR1 MDHEN and CDR2 SYDVKM. Trimming took 3 bases from V and 3 from J, leaving 11 bases between them. The CDR3 has 14 residues. This chain's CDR3 is CASSLSGGHYGYTF. Here the CDR3 DNA reads TGTGCCAGCAGTTTGTCTGGGGGTCACTATGGCTACACCTTC.

CDR3 amino acids: CASSLNAGGAGGYTF. For the CDR3, the DNA is TGTGCCAGCAGCTTAAATGCGGGAGGGGCCGGTGGCTACACCTTC. The chain carries TRBV7-3 and TRBJ1-2; the D gene is possibly TRBD1 (5 bases). V lost 1 base and J 7 bases, leaving 16 bases between the germline ends. Germline lookup yields CDR1 SGHTA and CDR2 FQGTGA. This CDR3 contains 15 residues. Complete variable domain (other parts from reference TRBV7-3 and TRBJ1-2): GAGVSQTPSNKVTEKGKYVELRCDPISGHTALYWYRQSLGQGPEFLIYFQGTGAADDSGLPNDRFFAVRPEGSVSTLKIQRTERGDSAVYLCASSLNAGGAGGYTFGSGTRLTVV.

The sample holds a few counts of this clonotype. V usage is TRBV27 and J usage is TRBJ1-2, with 8 bases that match TRBD1. With V trimmed by 5 bases and J by 7 bases, 3 bases remained unmatched. The CDR3 contains 12 residues. Germline V lookup: CDR1 MNHEY, CDR2 SMNVEV (reference sequence). CDR3 in DNA: TGTGCCAGCAGTCGGACAGGGTTTGGCTACACCTTC. Its protein is CASSRTGFGYTF.

V usage is TRBV10-3 and J usage is TRBJ2-7; unclear D gene. Trimming removed 2 bases from V and 2 bases from J, with 13 bases in between. Looked up from germline, CDR1 is ENHRY and CDR2 is SYGVKD. CDR3 length equals 15 residues. CDR3 DNA sequence: TGTGCCATCAGTGAGGGTAGGGTTCTCCCCTACGAGCAGTACTTC. Protein product: CAISEGRVLPYEQYF.

V and J are TRBV5-1 and TRBJ1-2; tentatively, D is TRBD1 (5 bases). V gave up 3 bases and J gave up 4 bases, with 16 bases separating them. Germline CDR1 reads SGHRS; CDR2 reads YFSETQ. The CDR3 totals 15 residues. The CDR3 sequence: CASSYGSGVGYGYTF. CDR3 DNA sequence: TGCGCCAGCAGCTACGGATCGGGGGTTGGCTATGGCTACACCTTC.

The chain recombines TRBV7-3 with TRBJ2-5; possibly TRBD2 for D (6 bases). Deletions cut 5 bases from V and 5 bases from J, with 15 bases between. Germline values: CDR1 SGHTA, CDR2 FQGTGA. CDR3 length: 14 amino acids. The CDR3 sequence is CASSPVGRGETQYF. DNA for the CDR3: TGTGCCAGCAGCCCGGTTGGCCGGGGGGAGACCCAGTACTTC.

This chain links TRBV7-2 with TRBJ1-2; TRBD1 might be the D (6 bases). V lost 3 bases to trimming and J lost 8 bases, with 19 bases between them. The germline CDR1 and CDR2 sequences are SGHTA and FQGNSA. CDR3 size: 15 residues. CDR3 region: CASSFPGQPRLGYTF. The DNA of the CDR3 is TGTGCCAGCAGCTTCCCCGGACAGCCCCGCCTCGGCTACACCTTC.